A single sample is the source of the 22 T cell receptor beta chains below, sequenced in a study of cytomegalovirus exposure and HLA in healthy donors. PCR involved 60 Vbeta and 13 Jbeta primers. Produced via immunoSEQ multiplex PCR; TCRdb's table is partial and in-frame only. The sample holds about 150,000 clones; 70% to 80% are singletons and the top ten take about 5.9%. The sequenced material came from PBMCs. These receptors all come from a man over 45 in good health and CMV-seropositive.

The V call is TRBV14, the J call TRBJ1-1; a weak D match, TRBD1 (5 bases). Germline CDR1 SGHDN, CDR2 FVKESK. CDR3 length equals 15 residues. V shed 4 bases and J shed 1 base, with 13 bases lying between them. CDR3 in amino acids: CASSRWGRANTEAFF. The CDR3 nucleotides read TGTGCCAGCAGCCGTTGGGGCAGGGCGAACACTGAAGCTTTCTTT. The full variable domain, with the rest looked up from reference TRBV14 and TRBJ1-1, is EAGVTQFPSHSVIEKGQTVTLRCDPISGHDNLYWYRRVMGKEIKFLLHFVKESKQDESGMPNNRFLAERTGGTYSTLKVQPAELEDSGVYFCASSRWGRANTEAFFGQGTRLTVV.

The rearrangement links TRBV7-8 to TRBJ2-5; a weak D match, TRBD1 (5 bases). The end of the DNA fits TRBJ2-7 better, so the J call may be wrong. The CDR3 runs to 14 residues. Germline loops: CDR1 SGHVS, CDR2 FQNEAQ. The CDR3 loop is CASSTFDSSYEQYF. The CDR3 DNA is TGTGCCAGCAGCACATTTGACAGCTCCTACGAGCAGTACTTC.

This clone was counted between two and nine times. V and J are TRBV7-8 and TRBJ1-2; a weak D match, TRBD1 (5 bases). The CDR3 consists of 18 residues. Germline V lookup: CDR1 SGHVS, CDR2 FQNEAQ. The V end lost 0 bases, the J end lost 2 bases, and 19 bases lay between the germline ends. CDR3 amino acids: CASSLARDFPWPNYGYTF. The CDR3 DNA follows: TGTGCCAGCAGCTTAGCACGGGACTTCCCCTGGCCGAACTATGGCTACACCTTC.

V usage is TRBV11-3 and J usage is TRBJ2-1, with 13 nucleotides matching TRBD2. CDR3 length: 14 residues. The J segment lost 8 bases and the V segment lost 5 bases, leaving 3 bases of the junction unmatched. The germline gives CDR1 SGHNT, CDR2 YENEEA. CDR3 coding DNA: TGTGCCAGCAGCCCGGGACTAGCGGGATATGAGCAGTTCTTC. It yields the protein CASSPGLAGYEQFF.

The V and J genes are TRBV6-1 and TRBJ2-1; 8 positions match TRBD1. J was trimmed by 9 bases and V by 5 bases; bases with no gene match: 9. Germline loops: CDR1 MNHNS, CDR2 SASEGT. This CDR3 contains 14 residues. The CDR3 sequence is CASSRQGTSGEQFF. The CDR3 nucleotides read TGTGCCAGCAGTCGACAGGGGACGAGCGGTGAGCAGTTCTTC.

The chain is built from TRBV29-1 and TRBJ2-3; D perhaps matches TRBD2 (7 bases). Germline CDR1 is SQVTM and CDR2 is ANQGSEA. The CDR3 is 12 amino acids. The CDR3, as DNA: TGCAGTGAGGGAGGGGGAGGAGATACGCAGTATTTT. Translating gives CSEGGGGDTQYF.

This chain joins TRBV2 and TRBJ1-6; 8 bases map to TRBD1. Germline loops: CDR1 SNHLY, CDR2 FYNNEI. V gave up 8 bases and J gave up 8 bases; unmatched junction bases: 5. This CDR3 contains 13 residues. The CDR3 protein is CASPGTGDSPLHF. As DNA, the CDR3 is TGTGCCAGCCCGGGGACAGGAGATTCACCCCTCCACTTT.

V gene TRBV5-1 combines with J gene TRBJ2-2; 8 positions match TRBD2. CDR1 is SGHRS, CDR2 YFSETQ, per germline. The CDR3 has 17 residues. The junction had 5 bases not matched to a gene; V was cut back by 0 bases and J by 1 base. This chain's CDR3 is CASSLGRTSGNTGELFF. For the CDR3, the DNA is TGCGCCAGCAGCTTGGGACGAACTAGCGGGAACACCGGGGAGCTGTTTTTT. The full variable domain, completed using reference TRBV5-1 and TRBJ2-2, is KAGVTQTPRYLIKTRGQQVTLSCSPISGHRSVSWYQQTPGQGLQFLFEYFSETQRNKGNFPGRFSGRQFSNSRSEMNVSTLELGDSALYLCASSLGRTSGNTGELFFGEGSRLTVL.

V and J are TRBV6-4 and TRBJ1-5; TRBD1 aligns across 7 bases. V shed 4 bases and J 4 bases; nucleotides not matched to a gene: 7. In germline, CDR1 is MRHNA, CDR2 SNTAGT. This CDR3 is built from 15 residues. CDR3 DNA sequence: TGTGCCAGCAGTGTAAAGGGGGCTTGTAATCAGCCCCAGCATTTT. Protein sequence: CASSVKGACNQPQHF.

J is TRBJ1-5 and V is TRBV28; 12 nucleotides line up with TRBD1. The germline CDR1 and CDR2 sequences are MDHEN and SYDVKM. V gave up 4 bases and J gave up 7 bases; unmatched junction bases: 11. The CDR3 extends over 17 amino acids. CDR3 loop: CASSSHRDRGRRQPQHF. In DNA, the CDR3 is TGTGCCAGCAGTTCCCACCGGGACAGGGGGCGCAGGCAGCCCCAGCATTTT.

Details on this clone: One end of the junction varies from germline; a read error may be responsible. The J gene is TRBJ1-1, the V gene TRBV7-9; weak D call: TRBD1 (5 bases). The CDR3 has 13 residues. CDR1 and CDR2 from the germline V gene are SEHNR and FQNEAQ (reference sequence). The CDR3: CSSDRAPGTEAFF. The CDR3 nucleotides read TGTTCCAGCGATCGGGCCCCAGGGACTGAAGCTTTCTTT.

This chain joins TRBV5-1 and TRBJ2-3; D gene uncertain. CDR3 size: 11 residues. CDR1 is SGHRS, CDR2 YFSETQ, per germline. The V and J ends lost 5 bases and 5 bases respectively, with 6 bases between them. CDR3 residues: CASRGEDTQYF. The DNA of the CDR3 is TGCGCCAGCAGGGGCGAAGATACGCAGTATTTT.

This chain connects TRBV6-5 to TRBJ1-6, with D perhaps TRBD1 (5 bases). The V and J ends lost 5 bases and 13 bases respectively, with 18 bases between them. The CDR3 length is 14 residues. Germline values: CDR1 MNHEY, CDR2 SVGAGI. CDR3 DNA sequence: TGTGCCAGCAGTGCAGGGAGGGTGGTTTGGCCCCTCCACTTT. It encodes CASSAGRVVWPLHF.

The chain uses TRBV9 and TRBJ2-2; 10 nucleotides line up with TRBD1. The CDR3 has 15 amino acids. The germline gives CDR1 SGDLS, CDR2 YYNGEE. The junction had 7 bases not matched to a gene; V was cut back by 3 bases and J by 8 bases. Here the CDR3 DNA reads TGTGCCAGCAGCGCCGGACAGGGGGGGCTAGGGGAGCTGTTTTTT. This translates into CASSAGQGGLGELFF.

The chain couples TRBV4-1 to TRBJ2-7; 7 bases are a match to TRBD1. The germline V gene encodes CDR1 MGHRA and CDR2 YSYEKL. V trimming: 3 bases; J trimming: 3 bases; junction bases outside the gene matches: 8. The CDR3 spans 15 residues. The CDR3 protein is CASSQIRDRDYEQYF. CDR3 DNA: TGCGCCAGCAGCCAGATCCGGGACAGAGACTACGAGCAGTACTTC.

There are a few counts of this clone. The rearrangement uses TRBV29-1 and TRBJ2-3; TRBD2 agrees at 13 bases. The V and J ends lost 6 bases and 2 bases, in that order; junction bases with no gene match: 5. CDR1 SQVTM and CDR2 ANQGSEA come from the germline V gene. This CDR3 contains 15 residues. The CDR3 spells CSVGTSGTHTDTQYF. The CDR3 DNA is TGCAGCGTGGGGACTAGCGGGACTCACACAGATACGCAGTATTTT.

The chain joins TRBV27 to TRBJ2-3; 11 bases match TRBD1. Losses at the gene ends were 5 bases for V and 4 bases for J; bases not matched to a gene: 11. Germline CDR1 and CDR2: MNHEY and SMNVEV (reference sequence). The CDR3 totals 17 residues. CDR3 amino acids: CASSIRPGTGGPDTQYF. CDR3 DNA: TGTGCCAGCAGTATAAGACCCGGGACAGGGGGTCCAGATACGCAGTATTTT.

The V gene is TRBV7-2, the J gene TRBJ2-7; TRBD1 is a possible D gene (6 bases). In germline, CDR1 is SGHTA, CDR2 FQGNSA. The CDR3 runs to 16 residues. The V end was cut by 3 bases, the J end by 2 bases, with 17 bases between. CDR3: CASSFKGVGGTYEQYF. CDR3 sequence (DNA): TGTGCCAGCAGCTTTAAGGGGGTAGGGGGAACCTACGAGCAGTACTTC.

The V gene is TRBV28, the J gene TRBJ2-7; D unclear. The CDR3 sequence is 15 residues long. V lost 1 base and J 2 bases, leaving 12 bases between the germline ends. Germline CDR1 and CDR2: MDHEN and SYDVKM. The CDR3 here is CASSLLSYRAYEQYF. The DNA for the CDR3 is TGTGCCAGCAGTTTATTATCCTACCGAGCCTACGAGCAGTACTTC.

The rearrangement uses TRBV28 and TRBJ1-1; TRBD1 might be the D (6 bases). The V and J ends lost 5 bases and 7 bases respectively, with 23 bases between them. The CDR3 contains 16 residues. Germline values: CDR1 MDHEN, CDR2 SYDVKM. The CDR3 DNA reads TGTGCCAGCAGTCCGCGGTGGGGGCGGGCAGCAGTTGAAGCTTTCTTT. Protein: CASSPRWGRAAVEAFF.

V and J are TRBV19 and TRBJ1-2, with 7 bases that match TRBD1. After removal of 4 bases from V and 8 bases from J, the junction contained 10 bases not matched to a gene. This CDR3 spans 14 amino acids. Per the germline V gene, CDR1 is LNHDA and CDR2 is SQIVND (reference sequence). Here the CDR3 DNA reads TGTGCCAGTAGTAATCAACAGGGGTGGAGCGGCTACACCTTC. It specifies CASSNQQGWSGYTF.

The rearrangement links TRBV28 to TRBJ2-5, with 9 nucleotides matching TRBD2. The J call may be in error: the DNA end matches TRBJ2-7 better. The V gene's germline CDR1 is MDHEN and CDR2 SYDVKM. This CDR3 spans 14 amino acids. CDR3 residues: CASKAAGGLYEQYF. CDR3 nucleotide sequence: TGTGCCAGCAAGGCAGCGGGAGGACTATACGAGCAGTACTTC.